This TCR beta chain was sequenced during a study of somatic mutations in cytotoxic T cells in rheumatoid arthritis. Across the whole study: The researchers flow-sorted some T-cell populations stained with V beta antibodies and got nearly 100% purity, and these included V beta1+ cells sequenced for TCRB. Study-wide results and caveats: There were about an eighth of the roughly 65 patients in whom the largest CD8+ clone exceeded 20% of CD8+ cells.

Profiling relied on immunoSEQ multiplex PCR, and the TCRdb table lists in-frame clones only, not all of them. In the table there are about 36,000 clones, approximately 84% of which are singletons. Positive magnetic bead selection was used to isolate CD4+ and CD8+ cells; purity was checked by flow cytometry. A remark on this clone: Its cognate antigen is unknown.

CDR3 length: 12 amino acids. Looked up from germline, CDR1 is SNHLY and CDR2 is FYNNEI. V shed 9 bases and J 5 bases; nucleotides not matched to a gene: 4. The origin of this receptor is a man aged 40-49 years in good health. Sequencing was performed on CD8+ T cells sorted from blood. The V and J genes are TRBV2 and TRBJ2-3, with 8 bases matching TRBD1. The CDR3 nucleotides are TGTGCCAGGGGGACAGGTCAAGATACGCAGTATTTT. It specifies CARGTGQDTQYF.